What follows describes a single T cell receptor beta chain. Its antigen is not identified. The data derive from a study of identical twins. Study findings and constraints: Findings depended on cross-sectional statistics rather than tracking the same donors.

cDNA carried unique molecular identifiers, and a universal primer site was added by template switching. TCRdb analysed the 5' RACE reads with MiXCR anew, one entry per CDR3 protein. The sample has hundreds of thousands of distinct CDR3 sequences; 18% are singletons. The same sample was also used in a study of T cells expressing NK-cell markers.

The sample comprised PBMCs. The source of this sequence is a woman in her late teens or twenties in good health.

The CDR3 reads CASSYSSAATYEQYF. CDR3 nucleotides: TGTGCCAGCAGTTACTCGTCGGCAGCCACCTACGAGCAGTACTTC. The gene calls are TRBV6-5 and TRBJ2-7; D not resolved. This CDR3 has 15 amino acids. Germline assignment: CDR1 MNHEY and CDR2 SVGAGI. The V and J ends lost 0 bases and 2 bases respectively, with 11 bases between them.